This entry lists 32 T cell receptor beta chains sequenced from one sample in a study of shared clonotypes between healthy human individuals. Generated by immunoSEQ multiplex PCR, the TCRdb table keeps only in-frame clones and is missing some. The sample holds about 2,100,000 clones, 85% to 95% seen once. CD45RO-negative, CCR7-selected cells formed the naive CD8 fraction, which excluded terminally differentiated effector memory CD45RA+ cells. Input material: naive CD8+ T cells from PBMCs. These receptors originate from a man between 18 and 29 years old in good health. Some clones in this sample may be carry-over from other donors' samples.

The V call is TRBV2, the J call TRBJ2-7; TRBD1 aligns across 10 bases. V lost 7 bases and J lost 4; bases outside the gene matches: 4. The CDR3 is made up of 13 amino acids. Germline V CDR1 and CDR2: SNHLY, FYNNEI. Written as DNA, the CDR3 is TGTGCCAGCACTTGGACAGGGGGTTACGAGCAGTACTTC. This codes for CASTWTGGYEQYF.

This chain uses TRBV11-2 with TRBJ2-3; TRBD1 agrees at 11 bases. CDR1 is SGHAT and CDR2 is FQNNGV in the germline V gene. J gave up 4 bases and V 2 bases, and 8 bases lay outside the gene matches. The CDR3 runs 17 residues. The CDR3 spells CASSLLRGQGAADTQYF. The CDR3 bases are TGTGCCAGCAGCTTACTCCGTGGACAGGGGGCGGCAGATACGCAGTATTTT.

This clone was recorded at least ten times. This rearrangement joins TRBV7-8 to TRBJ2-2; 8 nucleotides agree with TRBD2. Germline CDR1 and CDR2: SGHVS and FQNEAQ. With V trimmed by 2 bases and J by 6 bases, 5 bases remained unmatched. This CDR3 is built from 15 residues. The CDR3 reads CASSLRTSLAGELFF. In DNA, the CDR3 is TGTGCCAGCAGCTTAAGGACTAGCTTAGCCGGGGAGCTGTTTTTT. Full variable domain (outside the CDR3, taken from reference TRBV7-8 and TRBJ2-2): GAGVSQSPRYKVAKRGQDVALRCDPISGHVSLFWYQQALGQGPEFLTYFQNEAQLDKSGLPSDRFFAERPEGSVSTLKIQRTQQEDSAVYLCASSLRTSLAGELFFGEGSRLTVL.

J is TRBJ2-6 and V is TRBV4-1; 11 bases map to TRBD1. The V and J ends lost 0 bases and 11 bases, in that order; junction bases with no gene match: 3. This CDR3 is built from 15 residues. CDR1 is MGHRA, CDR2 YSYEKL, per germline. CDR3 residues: CASSQEGDRGYVLTF. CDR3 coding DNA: TGCGCCAGCAGCCAAGAAGGGGACAGGGGGTACGTCCTGACTTTC.

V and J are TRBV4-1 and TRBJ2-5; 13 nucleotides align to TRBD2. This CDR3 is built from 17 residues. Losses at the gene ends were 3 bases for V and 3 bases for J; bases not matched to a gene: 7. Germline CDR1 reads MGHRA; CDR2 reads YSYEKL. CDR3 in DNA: TGCGCCAGCAGCCACTATGCCGGGACTAGCGGGGAAGAGACCCAGTACTTC. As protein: CASSHYAGTSGEETQYF.

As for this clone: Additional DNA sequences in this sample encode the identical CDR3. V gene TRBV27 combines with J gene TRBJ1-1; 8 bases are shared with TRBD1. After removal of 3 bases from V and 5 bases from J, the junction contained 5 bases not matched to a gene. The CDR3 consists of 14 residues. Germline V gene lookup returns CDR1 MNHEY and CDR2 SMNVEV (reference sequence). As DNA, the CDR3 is TGTGCCAGCAGTTTCAGGGGGCTAGGGACTGAAGCTTTCTTT. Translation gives CASSFRGLGTEAFF.

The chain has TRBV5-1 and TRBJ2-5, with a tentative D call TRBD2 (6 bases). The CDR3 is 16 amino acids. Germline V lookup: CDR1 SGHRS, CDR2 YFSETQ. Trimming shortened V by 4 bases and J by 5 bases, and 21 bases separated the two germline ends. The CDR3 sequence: CASSHDEVGGRETQYF. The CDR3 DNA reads TGCGCCAGCAGCCACGACGAAGTGGGGGGACGGGAGACCCAGTACTTC.

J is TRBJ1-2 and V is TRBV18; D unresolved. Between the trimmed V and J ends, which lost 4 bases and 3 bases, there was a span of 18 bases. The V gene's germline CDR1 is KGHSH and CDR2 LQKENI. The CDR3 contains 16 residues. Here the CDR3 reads CASSLAIIGMDYGYTF. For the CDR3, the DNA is TGTGCCAGCTCACTCGCGATAATCGGGATGGACTATGGCTACACCTTC.

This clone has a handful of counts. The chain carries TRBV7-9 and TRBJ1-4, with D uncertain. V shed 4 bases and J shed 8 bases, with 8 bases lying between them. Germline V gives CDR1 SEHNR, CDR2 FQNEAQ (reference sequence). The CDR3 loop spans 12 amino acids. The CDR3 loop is CASSSLGEKLFF. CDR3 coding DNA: TGTGCCAGCAGCTCCCTCGGGGAAAAACTGTTTTTT.

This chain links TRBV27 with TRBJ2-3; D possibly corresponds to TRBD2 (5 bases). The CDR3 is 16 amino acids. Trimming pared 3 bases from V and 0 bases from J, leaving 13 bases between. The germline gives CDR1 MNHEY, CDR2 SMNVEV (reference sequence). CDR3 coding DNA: TGTGCCAGCAGTTTGTCTAGCAAACACAGCACAGATACGCAGTATTTT. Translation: CASSLSSKHSTDTQYF.

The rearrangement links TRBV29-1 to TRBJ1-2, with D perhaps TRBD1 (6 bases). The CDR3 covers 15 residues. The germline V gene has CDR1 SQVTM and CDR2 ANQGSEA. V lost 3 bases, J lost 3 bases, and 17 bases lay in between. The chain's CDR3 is CSVEDWGRGYYGYTF. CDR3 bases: TGCAGCGTTGAGGACTGGGGGCGCGGGTACTATGGCTACACCTTC.

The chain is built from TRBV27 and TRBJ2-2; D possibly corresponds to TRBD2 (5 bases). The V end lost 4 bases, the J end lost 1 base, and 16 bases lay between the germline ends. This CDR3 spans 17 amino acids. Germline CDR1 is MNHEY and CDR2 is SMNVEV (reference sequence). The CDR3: CASSSPPRGGNTGELFF. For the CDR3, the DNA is TGTGCCAGCAGTTCCCCTCCTCGCGGAGGGAACACCGGGGAGCTGTTTTTT.

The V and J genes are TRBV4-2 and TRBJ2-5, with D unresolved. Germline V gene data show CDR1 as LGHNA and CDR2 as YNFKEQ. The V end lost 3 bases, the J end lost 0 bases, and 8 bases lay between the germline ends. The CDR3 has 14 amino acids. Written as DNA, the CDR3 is TGTGCCAGCAGCCATCAGAAGTACCAAGAGACCCAGTACTTC. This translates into CASSHQKYQETQYF.

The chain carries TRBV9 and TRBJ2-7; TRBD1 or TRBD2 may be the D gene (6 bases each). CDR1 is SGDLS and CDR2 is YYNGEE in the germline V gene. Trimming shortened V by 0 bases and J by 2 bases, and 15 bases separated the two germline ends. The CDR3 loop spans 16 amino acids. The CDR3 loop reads CASSVGGGPGTYEQYF. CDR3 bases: TGTGCCAGCAGCGTAGGTGGGGGGCCAGGTACCTACGAGCAGTACTTC. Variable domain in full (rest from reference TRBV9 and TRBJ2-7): DSGVTQTPKHLITATGQRVTLRCSPRSGDLSVYWYQQSLDQGLQFLIQYYNGEERAKGNILERFSAQQFPDLHSELNLSSLELGDSALYFCASSVGGGPGTYEQYFGPGTRLTVT.

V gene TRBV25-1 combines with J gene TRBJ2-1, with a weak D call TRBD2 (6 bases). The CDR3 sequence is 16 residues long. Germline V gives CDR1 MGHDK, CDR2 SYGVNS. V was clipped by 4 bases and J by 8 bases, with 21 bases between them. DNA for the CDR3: TGTGCCAGCAGTGCTCTCACTAGCCGCAATAGCTATGAGCAGTTCTTC. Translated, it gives CASSALTSRNSYEQFF.

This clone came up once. Here the CDR3 reads CASSVYRIQETQYF. The DNA of the CDR3 is TGTGCCAGCAGTGTCTACAGAATCCAAGAGACCCAGTACTTC. The chain has TRBV6-1 and TRBJ2-5; D is unresolved. Germline CDR1 is MNHNS and CDR2 is SASEGT. CDR3 length equals 14 residues. V was cut by 4 bases and J by 1 base, with 10 bases left in between.

The CDR3 protein is CASSITYGGLNEQFF. CDR3 DNA sequence: TGTGCCAGCAGTATTACGTATGGGGGTTTGAATGAGCAGTTCTTC. This chain uses TRBV7-3 with TRBJ2-1; TRBD1 or TRBD2 may be the D gene (5 bases each). In germline, CDR1 is SGHTA, CDR2 FQGTGA. The CDR3 has 15 residues. Trimming cost V 6 bases and J 7 bases, with 19 bases left between them.

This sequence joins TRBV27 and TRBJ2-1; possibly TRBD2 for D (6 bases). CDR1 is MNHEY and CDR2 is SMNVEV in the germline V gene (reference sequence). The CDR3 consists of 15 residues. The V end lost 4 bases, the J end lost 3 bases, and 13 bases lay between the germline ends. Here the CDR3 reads CASSSSLGGYNEQFF. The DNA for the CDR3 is TGTGCCAGCAGTTCGTCCCTCGGGGGCTACAATGAGCAGTTCTTC.

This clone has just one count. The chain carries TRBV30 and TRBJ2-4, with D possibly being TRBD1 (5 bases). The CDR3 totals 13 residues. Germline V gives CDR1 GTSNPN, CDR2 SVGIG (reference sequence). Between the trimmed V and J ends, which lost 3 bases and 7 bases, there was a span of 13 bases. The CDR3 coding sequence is TGTGCCTGGAGATTGGGGCTCGGGAACATTCAGTACTTC. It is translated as CAWRLGLGNIQYF. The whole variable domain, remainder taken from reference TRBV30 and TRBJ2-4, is SQTIHQWPATLVQPVGSPLSLECTVEGTSNPNLYWYRQAAGRGLQLLFYSVGIGQISSEVPQNLSASRPQDRQFILSSKKLLLSDSGFYLCAWRLGLGNIQYFGAGTRLSVL.

CDR3 DNA sequence: TGTGCCAGCAGCCTGTCCACCGCCTACAATGAGCAGTTCTTC. This codes for CASSLSTAYNEQFF. The rearrangement links TRBV9 to TRBJ2-1; D unclear. The germline gives CDR1 SGDLS, CDR2 YYNGEE. The CDR3 consists of 14 residues. The V and J ends lost 4 bases and 2 bases respectively, with 10 bases between them.

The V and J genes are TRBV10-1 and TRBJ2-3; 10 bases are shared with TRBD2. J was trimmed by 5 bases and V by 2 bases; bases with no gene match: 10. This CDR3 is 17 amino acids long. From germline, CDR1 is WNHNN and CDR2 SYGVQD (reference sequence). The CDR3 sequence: CASSEKPSGGPRDTQYF. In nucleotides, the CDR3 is TGCGCCAGCAGTGAGAAGCCTAGCGGGGGCCCCCGAGATACGCAGTATTTT.

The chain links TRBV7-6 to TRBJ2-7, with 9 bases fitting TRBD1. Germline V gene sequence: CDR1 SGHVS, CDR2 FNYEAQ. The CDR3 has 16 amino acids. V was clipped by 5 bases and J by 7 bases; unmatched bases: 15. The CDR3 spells CASSQGSGTGFREQYF. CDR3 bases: TGTGCCAGCAGCCAAGGGTCCGGGACAGGGTTTAGGGAGCAGTACTTC.

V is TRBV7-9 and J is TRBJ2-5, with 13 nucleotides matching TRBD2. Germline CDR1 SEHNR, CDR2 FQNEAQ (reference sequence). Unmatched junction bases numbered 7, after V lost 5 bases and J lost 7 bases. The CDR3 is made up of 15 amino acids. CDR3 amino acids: CASSIGLAGASTQYF. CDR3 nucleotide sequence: TGTGCCAGCAGCATTGGACTAGCGGGAGCCTCGACCCAGTACTTC.

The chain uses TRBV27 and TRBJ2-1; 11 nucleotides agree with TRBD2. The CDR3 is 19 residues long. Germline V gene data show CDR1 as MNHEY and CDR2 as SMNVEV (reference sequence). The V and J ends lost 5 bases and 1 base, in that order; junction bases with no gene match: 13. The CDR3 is CASSPRVSSGRSSYNEQFF. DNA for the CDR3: TGTGCCAGCAGTCCAAGGGTCTCTAGCGGGAGGTCTTCCTACAATGAGCAGTTCTTC.

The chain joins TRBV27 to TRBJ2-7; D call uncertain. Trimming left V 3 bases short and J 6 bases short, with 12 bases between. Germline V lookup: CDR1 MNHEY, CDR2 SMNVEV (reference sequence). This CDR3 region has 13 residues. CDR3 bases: TGTGCCAGCAGTTTGCATCTGGGATCCGAGCAGTACTTC. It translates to CASSLHLGSEQYF.

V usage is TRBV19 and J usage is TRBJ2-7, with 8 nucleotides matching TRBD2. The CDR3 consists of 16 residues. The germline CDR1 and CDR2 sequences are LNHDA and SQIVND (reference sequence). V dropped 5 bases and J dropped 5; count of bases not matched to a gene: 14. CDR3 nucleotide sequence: TGTGCCAGTAGTGGGGCCGGGACTAGGAATGCGAACGAGCAGTACTTC. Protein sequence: CASSGAGTRNANEQYF.

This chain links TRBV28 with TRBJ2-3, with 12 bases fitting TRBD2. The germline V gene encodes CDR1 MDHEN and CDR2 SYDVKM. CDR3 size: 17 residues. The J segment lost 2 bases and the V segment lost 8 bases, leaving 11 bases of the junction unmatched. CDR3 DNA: TGTGCCAGCGAAAAGACTAGCGGGGGACTCCACACAGATACGCAGTATTTT. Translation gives CASEKTSGGLHTDTQYF.

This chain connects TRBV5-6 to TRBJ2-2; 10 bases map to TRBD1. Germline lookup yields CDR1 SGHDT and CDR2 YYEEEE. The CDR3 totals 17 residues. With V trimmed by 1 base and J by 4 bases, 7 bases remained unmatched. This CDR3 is CASSLSGTGVLTGELFF. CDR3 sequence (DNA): TGTGCCAGCAGCTTGTCCGGGACAGGGGTGCTCACCGGGGAGCTGTTTTTT.

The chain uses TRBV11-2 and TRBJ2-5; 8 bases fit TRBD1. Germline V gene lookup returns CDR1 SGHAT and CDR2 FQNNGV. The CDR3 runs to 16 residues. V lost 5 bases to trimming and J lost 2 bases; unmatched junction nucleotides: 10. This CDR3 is CASSPPLDRAQETQYF. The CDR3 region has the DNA TGTGCCAGCAGCCCCCCCTTGGACAGGGCACAAGAGACCCAGTACTTC.

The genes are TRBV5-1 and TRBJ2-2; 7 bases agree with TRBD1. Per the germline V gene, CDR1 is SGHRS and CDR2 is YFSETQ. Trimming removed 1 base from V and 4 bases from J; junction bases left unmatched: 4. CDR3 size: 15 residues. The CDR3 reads CASSLWPGGTGELFF. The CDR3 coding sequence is TGCGCCAGCAGCTTGTGGCCAGGGGGCACCGGGGAGCTGTTTTTT.

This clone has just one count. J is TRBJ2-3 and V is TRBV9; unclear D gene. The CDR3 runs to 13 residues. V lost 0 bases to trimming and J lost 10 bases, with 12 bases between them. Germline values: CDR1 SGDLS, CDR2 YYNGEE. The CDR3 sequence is CASSVEPMDPQYF. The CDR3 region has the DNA TGTGCCAGCAGCGTAGAACCGATGGATCCGCAGTATTTT.

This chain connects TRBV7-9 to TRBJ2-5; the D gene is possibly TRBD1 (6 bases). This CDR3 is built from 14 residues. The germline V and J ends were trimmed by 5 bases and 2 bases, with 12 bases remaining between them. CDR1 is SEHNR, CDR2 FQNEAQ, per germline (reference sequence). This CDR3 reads CASSQPRGQETQYF. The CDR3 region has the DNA TGTGCCAGCAGCCAACCGAGGGGGCAAGAGACCCAGTACTTC.